A selection of T cell receptor beta chains follows, all from one sample in a study of T cells in Graves' hyperthyroidism and ophthalmopathy. One entry per CDR3 protein results from TCRdb running MiXCR on the multiplex PCR reads. The repertoire consists of 200,000 to 250,000 distinct CDR3 sequences, with about 25% occurring once and the leading ten covering 30% to 40%. The sequenced sample consisted of blood. These receptors came from a woman aged 40 to 49 with Graves' ophthalmopathy. CDR3s include the opening cysteine and the closing phenylalanine or tryptophan. Fields, in order: J gene, D gene, V gene, clone size, CDR3 DNA, CDR3 protein. D genes are given only for firm matches. Size is omitted from some rows. Given values are once, few, many or a class for expanded clones.

j_gene: TRBJ2-5
d_gene: -
v_gene: TRBV7-2
abundance: many
CDR3nt: TGTGCCGGGAGACGGGAGGACAGGGAGACCCAGTACTTC
CDR3aa: CAGRREDRETQYF

j_gene: TRBJ1-3
d_gene: -
v_gene: TRBV7-9
abundance: -
CDR3nt: TGTGCCAGCAGTTATGCGGGCTACTCTGGAAACACCATATATTTT
CDR3aa: CASSYAGYSGNTIYF

j_gene: TRBJ2-7
d_gene: -
v_gene: TRBV7-3
abundance: many
CDR3nt: TGTGCCAGCAGCGGGGCGGGGGCTATCCCTTCCTACGAGCAGTACTTC
CDR3aa: CASSGAGAIPSYEQYF

j_gene: TRBJ2-5
d_gene: -
v_gene: TRBV28
abundance: many
CDR3nt: TGTGCCAGCAGTTTAGGGGTGACAGGGTTCTCGGGAGGCGAGACCCAGTACTTC
CDR3aa: CASSLGVTGFSGGETQYF

j_gene: TRBJ1-2
d_gene: TRBD1
v_gene: TRBV6-1
abundance: -
CDR3nt: TGTGCCAGCAGTCCCCTGGACAGGTTCGGCTACACCTTC
CDR3aa: CASSPLDRFGYTF

j_gene: TRBJ1-5
d_gene: -
v_gene: TRBV6-8
abundance: many
CDR3nt: TGTGCCAGCAGTTACCCGGGCACTCGGAATCAGCCCCAGCATTTT
CDR3aa: CASSYPGTRNQPQHF

j_gene: TRBJ1-2
d_gene: TRBD1
v_gene: TRBV20-1
abundance: many
CDR3nt: TGCAGTGCTAGAGATCCTTGGGACAGTTCTAACTATGGCTACACCTTC
CDR3aa: CSARDPWDSSNYGYTF

j_gene: TRBJ2-5
d_gene: -
v_gene: TRBV24-1
abundance: many
CDR3nt: TGTGCCACCAGTGACCCGACAGGATCACTGGTAGAGACCCAGTACTTC
CDR3aa: CATSDPTGSLVETQYF

j_gene: TRBJ2-7
d_gene: TRBD2
v_gene: TRBV6-1
abundance: many
CDR3nt: TGTGCCAGCAGCCCAAAAGGACTAGCGGGAGATCGCTACGAGCAGTACTTC
CDR3aa: CASSPKGLAGDRYEQYF

j_gene: TRBJ2-7
d_gene: TRBD2
v_gene: TRBV4-1
abundance: many
CDR3nt: TGCGCCAGCAGCCAAGGACTAGCCACCTACGAGCAGTACTTC
CDR3aa: CASSQGLATYEQYF

j_gene: TRBJ1-1
d_gene: -
v_gene: TRBV7-3
abundance: many
CDR3nt: TGTGCCAGCAGCTTCGGTCCGATCACTGAAGCTTTCTTT
CDR3aa: CASSFGPITEAFF

j_gene: TRBJ2-5
d_gene: -
v_gene: TRBV2
abundance: -
CDR3nt: TGTGCCAGCAGTCCTGACGGGGAGGCGACCCAGTACTTC
CDR3aa: CASSPDGEATQYF

j_gene: TRBJ1-2
d_gene: -
v_gene: TRBV6-5
abundance: -
CDR3nt: TGTGCCAGCAGTTACTCGGCGGAGGCTAACTATGGCTACACCTTC
CDR3aa: CASSYSAEANYGYTF

j_gene: TRBJ2-7
d_gene: -
v_gene: TRBV7-2
abundance: many
CDR3nt: TGTGCCAGCAGCTTATGGGCATCAAGCTCCTACGAGCAGTACTTC
CDR3aa: CASSLWASSSYEQYF

j_gene: TRBJ1-1
d_gene: -
v_gene: TRBV5-6
abundance: many
CDR3nt: TGTGCCAGCAGCTTGGTCGGCCAGGCTGAAGCTTTCTTT
CDR3aa: CASSLVGQAEAFF

j_gene: TRBJ2-7
d_gene: -
v_gene: TRBV28
abundance: many
CDR3nt: TGTGCCAGCAGTTTACAATTCCCAGGAGGGGGCCCCTACGAGCAGTACTTC
CDR3aa: CASSLQFPGGGPYEQYF

j_gene: TRBJ2-7
d_gene: -
v_gene: TRBV6-2/TRBV6-3
abundance: many
CDR3nt: TGTGCCAGCAGTTACCCGTCATTCGACGAGCAGTACTTC
CDR3aa: CASSYPSFDEQYF

j_gene: TRBJ2-7
d_gene: TRBD1
v_gene: TRBV7-2
abundance: many
CDR3nt: TGTGCCAGCAGCTCCGGGACAGGGCTCTACGAGCAGTACTTC
CDR3aa: CASSSGTGLYEQYF

j_gene: TRBJ2-2
d_gene: -
v_gene: TRBV6-2/TRBV6-3
abundance: many
CDR3nt: -
CDR3aa: CASSSSGYGELFF

j_gene: TRBJ2-7
d_gene: -
v_gene: TRBV5-1
abundance: many
CDR3nt: TGTGCCTCCCGCGGAGAGTACGAGCAGTACTTC
CDR3aa: CASRGEYEQYF

j_gene: TRBJ1-1
d_gene: TRBD1
v_gene: TRBV19
abundance: once
CDR3nt: TGTGCCAGTAGTCCATATCCGGGACAGGACAAAGGCGGCACTGAAGCTTTCTTT
CDR3aa: CASSPYPGQDKGGTEAFF

j_gene: TRBJ2-7
d_gene: TRBD2
v_gene: TRBV28
abundance: many
CDR3nt: TGTGCCAGCAGTACTAGCGGGAGTTCCCCCTACTACGAGCAGTACTTC
CDR3aa: CASSTSGSSPYYEQYF